This is a list of T cell receptor beta chains from one sample in a study of PD-1 and CTLA-4 blockade in melanoma. Produced via immunoSEQ multiplex PCR; TCRdb's table is partial and in-frame only. The table shows around 29,000 clones, with 70% to 90% occurring only once. The sample here was CD8+ T cells from peripheral blood, taken before anti-PD-1 treatment. Receptor source: a human donor with melanoma. CDR3s include the opening cysteine and the closing phenylalanine or tryptophan. D genes are given only for firm matches. Clone size is shown for a subset of rows, as once, few, many or a class of expanded clone.

.,TRBJ2-2,TRBV7-3,.,CASSSDGELFF,TGTGCCAGCAGCTCCGACGGGGAGCTGTTTTTT
.,TRBJ1-5,TRBV30,.,CAWSEGNHQPQHF,TGTGCCTGGAGTGAGGGTAATCACCAGCCCCAGCATTTT
.,TRBJ2-7,TRBV7-9,.,CASSSPGDNSYEQYF,TGTGCCAGCAGCTCTCCGGGTGACAACTCCTACGAGCAGTACTTC
once,TRBJ2-7,TRBV13,.,CASSLSSGKNEQYF,TGTGCCAGCAGCTTATCGTCAGGGAAGAACGAGCAGTACTTC
.,TRBJ1-4,TRBV2,TRBD1,CASSWGTGLEKLFF,TGTGCCAGCAGCTGGGGGACAGGGCTTGAAAAACTGTTTTTT
.,TRBJ1-2,TRBV7-9,.,CASSAPLGGYTF,TGTGCCAGCAGCGCTCCCCTGGGCGGCTACACCTTC
once,TRBJ2-7,TRBV6-5,.,CASSYRQGSTYEQYF,TGTGCCAGCAGTTACCGCCAGGGGTCCACCTACGAGCAGTACTTC
.,TRBJ1-1,TRBV27,TRBD1,CASTSGTDTEAFF,TGTGCCAGCACCTCCGGGACAGACACTGAAGCTTTCTTT
.,TRBJ2-7,TRBV9,TRBD1,CASSATRDRGYEQYF,TGTGCCAGCAGCGCTACCCGGGACAGGGGTTACGAGCAGTACTTC
.,TRBJ1-2,TRBV2,.,CASSEAVGGGDYGYTF,TGTGCCAGCAGTGAAGCGGTTGGCGGAGGGGATTATGGCTACACCTTC
.,TRBJ1-2,TRBV6-6,.,CASSYSWGGSAYGYTF,TGTGCCAGCAGTTACTCCTGGGGGGGGTCCGCTTATGGCTACACCTTC
once,TRBJ2-2,TRBV7-9,.,CASMAGELFF,TGTGCCAGCATGGCCGGGGAGCTGTTTTTT
.,TRBJ2-1,TRBV6-5,TRBD2,CASGTSWSNEQFF,TGTGCCAGTGGGACTAGCTGGAGCAATGAGCAGTTCTTC
once,TRBJ2-7,TRBV4-1,TRBD1,CASSQDWGTGVYEQYF,TGCGCCAGCAGCCAAGATTGGGGGACAGGAGTATACGAGCAGTACTTC
.,TRBJ1-2,TRBV10-3,.,CAISESSVGGGGYGYTF,TGTGCCATCAGTGAGTCGAGTGTCGGGGGTGGTGGCTATGGCTACACCTTC
.,TRBJ2-1,TRBV6-4,.,CASSDSVKGPYNEQFF,TGTGCCAGCAGTGACTCGGTTAAGGGCCCATACAATGAGCAGTTCTTC
once,TRBJ2-2,TRBV18,TRBD1,CASSSPDRGVTGELFF,TGTGCCAGCTCATCCCCGGACAGGGGCGTTACCGGGGAGCTGTTTTTT
.,TRBJ2-3,TRBV7-3,TRBD2,CASSSVPAGSTDTQYF,TGTGCCAGCAGCTCCGTTCCAGCGGGGAGCACAGATACGCAGTATTTT
.,TRBJ1-1,TRBV29-1,TRBD1,CSVGQANTEAFF,TGCAGCGTGGGACAGGCGAACACTGAAGCTTTCTTT
.,TRBJ1-1,TRBV6-6,.,CASSYSPGMNTEAFF,TGTGCCAGCAGTTACTCCCCGGGGATGAACACTGAAGCTTTCTTT
.,TRBJ2-7,TRBV5-8,TRBD1,CASSLEGGGYYEQYF,TGTGCCAGCAGCTTGGAAGGGGGCGGTTACTACGAGCAGTACTTC
.,TRBJ1-2,TRBV19,.,CASSPAVVSDYGYTF,TGTGCCAGTAGTCCCGCAGTTGTAAGCGACTATGGCTACACCTTC
.,TRBJ2-7,TRBV11-2,.,CASSRGGPYEQYF,TGTGCCAGCAGCAGAGGGGGGCCCTACGAGCAGTACTTC
.,TRBJ1-2,TRBV3-1/TRBV3-2,TRBD1,CASSQEWTGGRGYTF,TGTGCCAGCAGCCAAGAATGGACAGGGGGGCGAGGCTACACCTTC
once,TRBJ1-5,TRBV30,TRBD1,CAWSPDRGNQPQHF,TGTGCCTGGAGTCCGGACAGGGGCAATCAGCCCCAGCATTTT
.,TRBJ2-3,TRBV11-2,.,CASSYGGSTDTQYF,TGTGCCAGCAGCTATGGGGGAAGCACAGATACGCAGTATTTT
.,TRBJ2-1,TRBV4-1,.,CASSQEGQRVYNEQFF,TGCGCCAGCAGCCAAGAAGGCCAGCGGGTTTACAATGAGCAGTTCTTC
.,TRBJ2-1,TRBV5-1,.,CASSLMGGEQFF,TGCGCCAGCAGCCTTATGGGGGGTGAGCAGTTCTTC
.,TRBJ2-3,TRBV6-5,.,CASSLWGTDTQYF,TGTGCCAGCAGTCTATGGGGCACAGATACGCAGTATTTT
.,TRBJ1-1,TRBV4-1,TRBD1,CASSHIQGANAEAFF,TGCGCCAGCAGCCATATACAGGGGGCTAACGCTGAAGCTTTCTTT
.,TRBJ1-2,TRBV24-1,.,CATSDSQVLYGYTF,TGTGCCACCAGTGATTCCCAGGTTCTCTATGGCTACACCTTC
.,TRBJ1-4,TRBV3-1/TRBV3-2,TRBD1,CASSQDGTGAPNEKLFF,TGTGCCAGCAGCCAAGACGGGACAGGGGCCCCTAATGAAAAACTGTTTTTT
.,TRBJ2-6,TRBV24-1,TRBD1,CATSDPTGAGANVLTF,TGTGCCACCAGTGATCCTACAGGGGCTGGGGCCAACGTCCTGACTTTC
.,TRBJ2-3,TRBV14,.,CASSQLQGRYTDTQYF,TGTGCCAGCAGCCAACTGCAGGGGCGCTACACAGATACGCAGTATTTT
.,TRBJ2-5,TRBV30,TRBD1,CAWRPQGAAGETQYF,TGTGCCTGGAGACCCCAGGGGGCGGCCGGGGAGACCCAGTACTTC
.,TRBJ2-1,TRBV5-1,.,CASSLEGADEQFF,TGCGCCAGCAGCTTAGAAGGGGCGGATGAGCAGTTCTTC
.,TRBJ2-2,TRBV28,.,CASSTDREDDTGELFF,TGTGCCAGCAGTACCGACAGGGAGGATGACACCGGGGAGCTGTTTTTT
.,TRBJ2-1,TRBV7-9,.,CASSSLPNEQFF,TGTGCCAGCAGCTCCCTACCCAATGAGCAGTTCTTC
.,TRBJ2-6,TRBV19,.,CASSIRGSGANVLTF,TGTGCCAGTAGTATTAGGGGATCCGGGGCCAACGTCCTGACTTTC
.,TRBJ2-3,TRBV11-2,.,CASSLDQGSTDTQYF,TGTGCCAGCAGCTTAGATCAAGGGAGCACAGATACGCAGTATTTT
.,TRBJ1-5,TRBV10-2,.,CASSGGEGNQPQHF,TGCGCCAGCAGTGGCGGGGAGGGCAATCAGCCCCAGCATTTT
.,TRBJ2-2,TRBV7-9,TRBD2,CASTLGGTHTGELFF,TGTGCCAGCACCTTGGGGGGGACCCACACCGGGGAGCTGTTTTTT
.,TRBJ2-7,TRBV4-1,.,CASSQVFSAGPSYEQYF,TGCGCCAGCAGCCAAGTATTCTCGGCAGGGCCCTCCTACGAGCAGTACTTC
.,TRBJ2-1,TRBV27,.,CASSFQRLGKGLDNEQFF,TGTGCCAGCTCCTTCCAGAGGTTAGGTAAGGGGCTGGACAATGAGCAGTTCTTC